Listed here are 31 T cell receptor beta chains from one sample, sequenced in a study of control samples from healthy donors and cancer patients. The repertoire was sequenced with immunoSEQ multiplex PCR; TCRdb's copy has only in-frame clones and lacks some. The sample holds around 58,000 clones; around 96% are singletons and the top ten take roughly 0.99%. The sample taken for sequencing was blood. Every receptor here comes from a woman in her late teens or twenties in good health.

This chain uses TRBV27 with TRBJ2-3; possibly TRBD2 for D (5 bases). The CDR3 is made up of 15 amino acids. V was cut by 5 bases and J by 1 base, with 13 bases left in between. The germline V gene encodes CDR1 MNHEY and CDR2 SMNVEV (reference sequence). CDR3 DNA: TGTGCCAGCAGTCTGAGCGGAGCCGGCACAGATACGCAGTATTTT. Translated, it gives CASSLSGAGTDTQYF.

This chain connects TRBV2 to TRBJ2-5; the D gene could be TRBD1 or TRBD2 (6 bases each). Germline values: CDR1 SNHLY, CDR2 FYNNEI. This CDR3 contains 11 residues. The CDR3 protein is CSGGLEETQYF. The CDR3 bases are TGTTCTGGGGGGCTGGAAGAGACCCAGTACTTC.

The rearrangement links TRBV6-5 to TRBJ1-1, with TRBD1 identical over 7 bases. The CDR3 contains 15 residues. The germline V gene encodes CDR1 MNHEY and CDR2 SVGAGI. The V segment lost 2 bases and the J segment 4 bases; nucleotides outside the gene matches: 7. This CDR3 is CASSYLGRGPTEAFF. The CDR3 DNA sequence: TGTGCCAGCAGTTACCTAGGGAGGGGGCCCACTGAAGCTTTCTTT.

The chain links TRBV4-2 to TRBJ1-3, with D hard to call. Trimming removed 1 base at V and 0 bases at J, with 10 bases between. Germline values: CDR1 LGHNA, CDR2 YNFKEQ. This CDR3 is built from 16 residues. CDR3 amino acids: CASSQGGTLSGNTIYF. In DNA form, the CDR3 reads TGTGCCAGCAGCCAAGGAGGCACCCTCTCTGGAAACACCATATATTTT.

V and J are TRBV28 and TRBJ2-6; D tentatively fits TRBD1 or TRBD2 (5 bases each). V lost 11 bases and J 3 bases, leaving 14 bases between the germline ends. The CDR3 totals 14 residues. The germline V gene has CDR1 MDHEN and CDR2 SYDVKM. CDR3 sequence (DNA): TGTGCCTCGGGGCAGGGTTATGGGGCCAACGTCCTGACTTTC. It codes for CASGQGYGANVLTF.

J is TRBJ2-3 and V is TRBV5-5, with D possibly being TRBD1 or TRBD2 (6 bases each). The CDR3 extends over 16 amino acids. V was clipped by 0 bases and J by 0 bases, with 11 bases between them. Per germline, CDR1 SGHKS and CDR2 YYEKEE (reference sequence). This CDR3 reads CASSLAGGLSTDTQYF. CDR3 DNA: TGTGCCAGCAGCTTGGCCGGGGGCCTGAGCACAGATACGCAGTATTTT.

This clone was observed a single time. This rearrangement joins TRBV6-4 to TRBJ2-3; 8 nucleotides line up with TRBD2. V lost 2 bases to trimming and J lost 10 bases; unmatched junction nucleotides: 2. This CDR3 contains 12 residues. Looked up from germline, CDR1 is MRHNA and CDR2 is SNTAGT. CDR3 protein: CASSDSGGAQYF. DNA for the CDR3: TGTGCCAGCAGTGACAGCGGGGGTGCGCAGTATTTT.

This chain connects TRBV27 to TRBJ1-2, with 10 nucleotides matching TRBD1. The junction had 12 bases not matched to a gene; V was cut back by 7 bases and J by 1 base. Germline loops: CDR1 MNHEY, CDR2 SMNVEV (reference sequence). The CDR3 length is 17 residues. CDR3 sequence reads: CASTSLPGTGVNYGYTF. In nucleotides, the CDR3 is TGTGCCAGCACTTCCCTGCCAGGGACAGGGGTTAACTATGGCTACACCTTC.

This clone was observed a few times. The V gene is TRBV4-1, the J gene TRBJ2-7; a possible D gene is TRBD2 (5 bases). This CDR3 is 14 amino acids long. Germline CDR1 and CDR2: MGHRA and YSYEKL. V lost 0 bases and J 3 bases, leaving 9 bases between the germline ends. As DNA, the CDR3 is TGCGCCAGCAGCCAAGATCCGGCGGGCTACGAGCAGTACTTC. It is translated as CASSQDPAGYEQYF.

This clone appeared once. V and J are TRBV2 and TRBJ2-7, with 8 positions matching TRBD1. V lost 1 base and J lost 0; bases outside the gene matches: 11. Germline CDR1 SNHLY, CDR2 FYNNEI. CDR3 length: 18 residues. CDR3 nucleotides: TGTGCCAGCAGTGAAGAGGCGTTTGGGGACAGGTACTCCTACGAGCAGTACTTC. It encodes CASSEEAFGDRYSYEQYF.

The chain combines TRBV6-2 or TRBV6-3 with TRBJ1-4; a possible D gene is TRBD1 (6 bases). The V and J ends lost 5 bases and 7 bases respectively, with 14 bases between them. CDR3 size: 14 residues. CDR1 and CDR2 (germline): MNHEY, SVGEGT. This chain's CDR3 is CASSPRQAGEKLFF. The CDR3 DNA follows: TGTGCCAGCAGTCCGCGACAGGCTGGTGAAAAACTGTTTTTT.

The DNA of the CDR3 is TGTGCCAGCAGGGGCAGGGGTGCCTACGAGCAGTACTTC. Encoded protein: CASRGRGAYEQYF. The chain has TRBV28 and TRBJ2-7, with D maybe TRBD1 (6 bases). Germline lookup yields CDR1 MDHEN and CDR2 SYDVKM. Deletions cut 6 bases from V and 2 bases from J, with 11 bases between. CDR3 length: 13 residues.

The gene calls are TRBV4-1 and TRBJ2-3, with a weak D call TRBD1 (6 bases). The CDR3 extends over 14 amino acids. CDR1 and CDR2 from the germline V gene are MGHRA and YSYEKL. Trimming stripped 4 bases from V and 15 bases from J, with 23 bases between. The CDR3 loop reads CASSPIPRQVYPYF. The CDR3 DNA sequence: TGCGCCAGCAGCCCCATTCCGAGACAGGTCTATCCCTATTTT.

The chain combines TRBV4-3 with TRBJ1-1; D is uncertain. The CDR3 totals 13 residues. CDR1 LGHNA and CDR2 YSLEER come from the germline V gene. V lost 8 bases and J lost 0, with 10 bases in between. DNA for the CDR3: TGCGCCAGCGGTCCTCAGTTGAACACTGAAGCTTTCTTT. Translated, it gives CASGPQLNTEAFF.

CDR3 loop: CASSESTGGNTEAFF. DNA for the CDR3: TGCGCCAGCAGTGAGTCGACAGGGGGAAACACTGAAGCTTTCTTT. The chain recombines TRBV10-1 with TRBJ1-1; 9 bases are shared with TRBD1. V trimming: 0 bases; J trimming: 2 bases; junction bases outside the gene matches: 1. Germline CDR1 reads WNHNN; CDR2 reads SYGVQD (reference sequence). The CDR3 totals 15 residues.

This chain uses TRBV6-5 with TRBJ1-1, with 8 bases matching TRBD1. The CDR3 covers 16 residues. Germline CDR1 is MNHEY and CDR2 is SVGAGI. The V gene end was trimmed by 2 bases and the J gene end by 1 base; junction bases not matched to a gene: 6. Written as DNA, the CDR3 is TGTGCCAGCAGTTACGGGGACAGGAGGTCGAACACTGAAGCTTTCTTT. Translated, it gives CASSYGDRRSNTEAFF.

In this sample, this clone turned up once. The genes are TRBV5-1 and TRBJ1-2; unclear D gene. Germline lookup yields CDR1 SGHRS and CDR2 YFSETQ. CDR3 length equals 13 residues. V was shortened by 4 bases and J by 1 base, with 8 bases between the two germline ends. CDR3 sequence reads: CASSTDGNYGYTF. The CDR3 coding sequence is TGCGCCAGCAGCACCGACGGTAACTATGGCTACACCTTC.

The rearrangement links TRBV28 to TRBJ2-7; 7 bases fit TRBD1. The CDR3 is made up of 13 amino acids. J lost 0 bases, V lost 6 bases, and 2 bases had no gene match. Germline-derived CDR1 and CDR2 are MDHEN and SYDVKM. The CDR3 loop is CASSHRGSYEQYF. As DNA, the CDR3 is TGTGCCAGCAGCCACAGGGGCTCCTACGAGCAGTACTTC.

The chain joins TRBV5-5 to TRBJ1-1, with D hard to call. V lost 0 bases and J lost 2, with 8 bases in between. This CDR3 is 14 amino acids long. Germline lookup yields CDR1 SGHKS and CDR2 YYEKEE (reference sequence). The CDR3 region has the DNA TGTGCCAGCAGCTTGGAGTTGGCAAACACTGAAGCTTTCTTT. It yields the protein CASSLELANTEAFF.

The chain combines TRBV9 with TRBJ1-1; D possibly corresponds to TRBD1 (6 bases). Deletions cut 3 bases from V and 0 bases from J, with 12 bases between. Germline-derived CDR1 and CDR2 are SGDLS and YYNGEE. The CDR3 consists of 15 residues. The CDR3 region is CASSAFRGMNTEAFF. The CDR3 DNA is TGTGCCAGCAGCGCTTTCAGGGGTATGAACACTGAAGCTTTCTTT.

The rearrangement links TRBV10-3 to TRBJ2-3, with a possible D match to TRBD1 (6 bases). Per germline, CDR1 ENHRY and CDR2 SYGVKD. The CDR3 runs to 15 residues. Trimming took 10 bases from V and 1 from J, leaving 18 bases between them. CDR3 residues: CATNGEGGGTDTQYF. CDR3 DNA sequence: TGTGCCACCAACGGGGAAGGGGGAGGCACAGATACGCAGTATTTT.

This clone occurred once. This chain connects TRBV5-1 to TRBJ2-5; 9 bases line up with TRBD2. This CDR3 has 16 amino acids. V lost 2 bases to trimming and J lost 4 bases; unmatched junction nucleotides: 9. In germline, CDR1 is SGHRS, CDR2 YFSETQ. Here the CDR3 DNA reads TGCGCCAGCAGCTTTAGCGGGGGCCCTGCCGGAGAGACCCAGTACTTC. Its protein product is CASSFSGGPAGETQYF.

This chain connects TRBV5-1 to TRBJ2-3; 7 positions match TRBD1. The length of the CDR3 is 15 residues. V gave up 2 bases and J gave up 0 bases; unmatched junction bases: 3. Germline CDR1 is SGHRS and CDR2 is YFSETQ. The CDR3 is CASSFDRASTDTQYF. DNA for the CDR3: TGCGCCAGCAGCTTCGACAGGGCTAGCACAGATACGCAGTATTTT.

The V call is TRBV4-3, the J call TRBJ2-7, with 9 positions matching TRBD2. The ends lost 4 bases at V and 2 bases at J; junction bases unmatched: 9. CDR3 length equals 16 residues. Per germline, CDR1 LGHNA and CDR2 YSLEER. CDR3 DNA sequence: TGCGCCAGCAGCCTTGCCGCCGGGACTAGCCCCTACGAGCAGTACTTC. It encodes CASSLAAGTSPYEQYF.

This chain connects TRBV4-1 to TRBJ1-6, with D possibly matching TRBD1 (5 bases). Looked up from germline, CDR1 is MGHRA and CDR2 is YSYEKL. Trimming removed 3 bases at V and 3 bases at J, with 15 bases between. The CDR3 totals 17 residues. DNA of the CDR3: TGCGCCAGCAGCCAGAGAACGGACACAAACTATAATTCACCCCTCCACTTT. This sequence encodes CASSQRTDTNYNSPLHF.

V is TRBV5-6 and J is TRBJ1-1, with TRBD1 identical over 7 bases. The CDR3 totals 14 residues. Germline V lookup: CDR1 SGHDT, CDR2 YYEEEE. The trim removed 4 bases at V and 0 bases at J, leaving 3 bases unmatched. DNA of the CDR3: TGTGCCAGCAGCAGGGGACAGCTGAACACTGAAGCTTTCTTT. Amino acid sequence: CASSRGQLNTEAFF.

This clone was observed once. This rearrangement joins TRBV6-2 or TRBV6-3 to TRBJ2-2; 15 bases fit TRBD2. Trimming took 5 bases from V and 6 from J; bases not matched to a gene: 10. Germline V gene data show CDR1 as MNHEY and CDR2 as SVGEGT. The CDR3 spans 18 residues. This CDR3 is CASSPYPGTSGGPGELFF. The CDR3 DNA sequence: TGTGCCAGCAGTCCATACCCGGGGACTAGCGGGGGGCCCGGGGAGCTGTTTTTT.

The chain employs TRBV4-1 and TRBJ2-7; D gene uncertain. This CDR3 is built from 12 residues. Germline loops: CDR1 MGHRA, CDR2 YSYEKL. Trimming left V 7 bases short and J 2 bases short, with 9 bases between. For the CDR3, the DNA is TGCGCCAGCACCTCCGACGCCTACGAGCAGTACTTC. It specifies CASTSDAYEQYF.

This CDR3 reads CASSSQGARVGYTF. The CDR3 DNA is TGTGCCAGCAGCTCTCAGGGGGCACGGGTGGGCTACACCTTC. This chain connects TRBV6-5 to TRBJ1-2, with 8 bases that match TRBD1. The ends lost 6 bases at V and 8 bases at J; junction bases unmatched: 11. CDR1 is MNHEY, CDR2 SVGAGI, per germline. The CDR3 loop spans 14 amino acids.

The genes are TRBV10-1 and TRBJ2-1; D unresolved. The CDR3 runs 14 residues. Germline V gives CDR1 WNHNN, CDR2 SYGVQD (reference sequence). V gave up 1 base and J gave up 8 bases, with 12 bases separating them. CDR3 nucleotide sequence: TGCGCCAGCAGTGAGTGGGGTAGTCGCGATGAGCAGTTCTTC. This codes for CASSEWGSRDEQFF.

In DNA, the CDR3 is TGTGCCAGCAGCTTAGAAGTCGCGACCTCTGGAAACACCATATATTTT. Its protein is CASSLEVATSGNTIYF. This rearrangement joins TRBV7-2 to TRBJ1-3; D not certain. Trimming left V 1 base short and J 0 bases short, with 10 bases between. The germline V gene encodes CDR1 SGHTA and CDR2 FQGNSA. The CDR3 runs to 16 residues.